The 21 T cell receptor beta chains in this list originate from one sample, sequenced in a study of blood T cell repertoires in COVID-19. Data came from immunoSEQ multiplex PCR; TCRdb stores just in-frame clones and leaves some out. Of some 80,000 clones in the sample, 75% to 85% were seen once. Sequenced sample: peripheral blood. The receptors were sampled from an elderly woman with active or convalescent COVID-19.

This rearrangement joins TRBV6-6 to TRBJ1-6; D is possibly TRBD1 (6 bases). Germline CDR1 and CDR2: MNHNY and SVGAGI (reference sequence). Trimming left V 5 bases short and J 4 bases short, with 12 bases between. The CDR3 extends over 15 amino acids. The CDR3 reads CASSNGQQYNSPLHF. CDR3 nucleotide sequence: TGTGCCAGCAGTAACGGACAGCAGTATAATTCACCCCTCCACTTT.

The chain combines TRBV7-3 with TRBJ2-3; the match to TRBD2 covers 7 bases. Unmatched junction bases numbered 5, after V lost 2 bases and J lost 0 bases. The CDR3 loop spans 16 amino acids. Germline assignment: CDR1 SGHTA and CDR2 FQGTGA. CDR3 region: CASSLVRGGSTDTQYF. The CDR3 region has the DNA TGTGCCAGCAGCTTAGTTCGCGGGGGAAGCACAGATACGCAGTATTTT. Full variable domain (outside the CDR3, taken from reference TRBV7-3 and TRBJ2-3): GAGVSQTPSNKVTEKGKYVELRCDPISGHTALYWYRQSLGQGPEFLIYFQGTGAADDSGLPNDRFFAVRPEGSVSTLKIQRTERGDSAVYLCASSLVRGGSTDTQYFGPGTRLTVL.

The chain has TRBV6-1 and TRBJ2-5; 9 bases line up with TRBD1. This CDR3 spans 15 amino acids. The junction had 3 bases not matched to a gene; V was cut back by 3 bases and J by 1 base. Germline V gene data show CDR1 as MNHNS and CDR2 as SASEGT. CDR3 loop: CASSDQTGGQETQYF. The CDR3 bases are TGTGCCAGCAGTGACCAGACAGGGGGCCAAGAGACCCAGTACTTC.

V is TRBV10-2 and J is TRBJ2-7, with 11 positions matching TRBD2. This CDR3 region has 14 residues. Germline V gene lookup returns CDR1 WSHSY and CDR2 SAAADI. The trim removed 8 bases at V and 7 bases at J, leaving 10 bases unmatched. The chain's CDR3 is CASEGLADRREQYF. DNA for the CDR3: TGCGCCAGCGAGGGACTAGCGGACCGGCGGGAGCAGTACTTC.

For this clone: Different DNA sequences within this sample yield the same CDR3. V is TRBV6-2 or TRBV6-3 and J is TRBJ2-7; TRBD2 might be the D (5 bases). V lost 3 bases, J lost 3 bases, and 6 bases lay in between. The germline V gene has CDR1 MNHEY and CDR2 SVGEGT. This CDR3 contains 12 residues. This CDR3 is CASSYRGYEQYF. CDR3 sequence (DNA): TGTGCCAGCAGTTATCGGGGCTACGAGCAGTACTTC.

The chain is built from TRBV2 and TRBJ1-5, with D possibly being TRBD1 (6 bases). The CDR3 is 13 amino acids. The V end was cut by 8 bases, the J end by 5 bases, with 13 bases between. Germline V lookup: CDR1 SNHLY, CDR2 FYNNEI. In DNA, the CDR3 is TGTGCCAGCTCTGGGAACAGGGATCAGCCCCAGCATTTT. It translates to CASSGNRDQPQHF.

The chain recombines TRBV6-2 or TRBV6-3 with TRBJ1-2; D is unclear. In germline, CDR1 is MNHEY, CDR2 SVGEGT. The CDR3 spans 14 residues. Trimming stripped 6 bases from V and 0 bases from J, with 11 bases between. The CDR3, as DNA: TGTGCCAGCAGATACCTGGGCGCTAACTATGGCTACACCTTC. It yields the protein CASRYLGANYGYTF.

J is TRBJ1-1 and V is TRBV2; TRBD1 matches at 8 bases. The CDR3 is made up of 13 amino acids. After removal of 8 bases from V and 4 bases from J, the junction contained 6 bases not matched to a gene. The germline CDR1 and CDR2 sequences are SNHLY and FYNNEI. The CDR3 DNA reads TGTGCCAGCCAGGGGGCGCGGGTCACTGAAGCTTTCTTT. This codes for CASQGARVTEAFF.

The chain employs TRBV12-3 or TRBV12-4 and TRBJ1-1; D gene ambiguous. The V end lost 6 bases, the J end lost 6 bases, and 14 bases lay between the germline ends. The CDR3 runs to 13 residues. The CDR3 nucleotides read TGTGCCAGCAGCCAGAGGTTGGTGGCTGAAGCTTTCTTT. Residues: CASSQRLVAEAFF.

The CDR3 protein is CASTLGSGNQPQHF. DNA of the CDR3: TGTGCCAGTACCCTGGGGTCGGGAAATCAGCCCCAGCATTTT. This rearrangement joins TRBV19 to TRBJ1-5; no clear D. The germline V gene has CDR1 LNHDA and CDR2 SQIVND (reference sequence). This CDR3 has 14 amino acids. The V and J ends lost 7 bases and 4 bases respectively, with 14 bases between them.

This chain connects TRBV7-9 to TRBJ1-1; TRBD1 might be the D (5 bases). This CDR3 is built from 13 residues. Looked up from germline, CDR1 is SEHNR and CDR2 is FQNEAQ (reference sequence). V dropped 2 bases and J dropped 5 bases, with 9 bases sitting between them. The CDR3 coding sequence is TGTGCCAGCAGCTTACGGGGGGTAACTGAAGCTTTCTTT. As protein: CASSLRGVTEAFF.

The rearrangement uses TRBV4-3 and TRBJ2-4; TRBD2 might be the D (6 bases). The V gene's germline CDR1 is LGHNA and CDR2 YSLEER. The CDR3 has 18 residues. V lost 0 bases and J lost 1, with 16 bases in between. The CDR3: CASSQDFPGGAAKNIQYF. CDR3 nucleotide sequence: TGCGCCAGCAGCCAAGATTTCCCCGGCGGGGCTGCCAAAAACATTCAGTACTTC.

The rearrangement uses TRBV4-3 and TRBJ1-1, with TRBD1 as a possible D gene (5 bases). From germline, CDR1 is LGHNA and CDR2 YSLEER. V was clipped by 3 bases and J by 3 bases, with 17 bases between them. This CDR3 has 16 amino acids. The CDR3 here is CASSQISGRGYTEAFF. DNA of the CDR3: TGCGCCAGCAGCCAGATTTCGGGACGGGGGTACACTGAAGCTTTCTTT.

This clone was seen only a few times. The chain is built from TRBV27 and TRBJ2-1, with 9 bases identical to TRBD1. The CDR3 totals 16 residues. CDR1 and CDR2 from the germline V gene are MNHEY and SMNVEV (reference sequence). Losses at the gene ends were 3 bases for V and 2 bases for J; bases not matched to a gene: 5. This CDR3 reads CASSFPTGGAYNEQFF. The CDR3 nucleotides are TGTGCCAGCAGTTTCCCGACAGGGGGAGCCTACAATGAGCAGTTCTTC.

The chain couples TRBV4-1 to TRBJ1-4, with TRBD1 identical over 7 bases. The CDR3 covers 15 residues. Germline CDR1 is MGHRA and CDR2 is YSYEKL. The junction had 6 bases not matched to a gene; V was cut back by 0 bases and J by 8 bases. The CDR3 nucleotides are TGCGCCAGCAGCCAAGATACGACAGGGTGGGAAAAACTGTTTTTT. Translated: CASSQDTTGWEKLFF.

This chain joins TRBV7-2 and TRBJ2-7, with 7 bases aligning to TRBD1. The CDR3 runs 15 residues. Germline CDR1 reads SGHTA; CDR2 reads FQGNSA. The V segment lost 2 bases and the J segment 0 bases; nucleotides outside the gene matches: 4. This CDR3 reads CASSLFRQGSYEQYF. In DNA, the CDR3 is TGTGCCAGCAGCTTATTCCGACAGGGCTCCTACGAGCAGTACTTC.

The chain is built from TRBV12-3 or TRBV12-4 and TRBJ2-2, with 7 bases identical to TRBD2. The J segment lost 6 bases and the V segment lost 5 bases, leaving 3 bases of the junction unmatched. This CDR3 contains 13 residues. CDR3 loop: CASSALAAGELFF. In nucleotides, the CDR3 is TGTGCCAGCAGTGCGCTAGCGGCCGGGGAGCTGTTTTTT.

The chain carries TRBV30 and TRBJ2-2; 10 nucleotides agree with TRBD1. The CDR3 consists of 16 residues. Trimming removed 4 bases from V and 5 bases from J; junction bases left unmatched: 10. Germline CDR1 reads GTSNPN; CDR2 reads SVGIG (reference sequence). CDR3 protein: CAWKLRGTGDTGELFF. In DNA, the CDR3 is TGTGCCTGGAAATTACGGGGGACAGGGGATACCGGGGAGCTGTTTTTT.

This chain uses TRBV18 with TRBJ2-3; TRBD2 is a possible D gene (5 bases). Trimming stripped 0 bases from V and 1 base from J, with 11 bases between. The CDR3 sequence is 16 residues long. CDR1 and CDR2 from the germline V gene are KGHSH and LQKENI. CDR3 bases: TGTGCCAGCTCACCACCTCTGGACTGGGGCACAGATACGCAGTATTTT. Translation: CASSPPLDWGTDTQYF.

The chain has TRBV3-1 (or the pseudogene TRBV3-2) and TRBJ1-4, with 7 bases aligning to TRBD1. From germline, CDR1 is LGHDT and CDR2 YNNKEL (reference sequence). Trimming cost V 1 base and J 8 bases; bases outside gene matches: 10. The CDR3 sequence is 16 residues long. This CDR3 is CASSQGPRGRPEKLFF. DNA for the CDR3: TGTGCCAGCAGCCAAGGTCCGAGGGGGCGGCCCGAAAAACTGTTTTTT.

V usage is TRBV5-1 and J usage is TRBJ2-5; TRBD2 matches at 7 bases. This CDR3 comprises 16 residues. V gave up 6 bases and J gave up 1 base; unmatched junction bases: 12. Germline CDR1 SGHRS, CDR2 YFSETQ. CDR3 protein: CASTREGTAFQETQYF. The CDR3 DNA is TGCGCCAGCACAAGGGAGGGTACAGCTTTCCAAGAGACCCAGTACTTC.